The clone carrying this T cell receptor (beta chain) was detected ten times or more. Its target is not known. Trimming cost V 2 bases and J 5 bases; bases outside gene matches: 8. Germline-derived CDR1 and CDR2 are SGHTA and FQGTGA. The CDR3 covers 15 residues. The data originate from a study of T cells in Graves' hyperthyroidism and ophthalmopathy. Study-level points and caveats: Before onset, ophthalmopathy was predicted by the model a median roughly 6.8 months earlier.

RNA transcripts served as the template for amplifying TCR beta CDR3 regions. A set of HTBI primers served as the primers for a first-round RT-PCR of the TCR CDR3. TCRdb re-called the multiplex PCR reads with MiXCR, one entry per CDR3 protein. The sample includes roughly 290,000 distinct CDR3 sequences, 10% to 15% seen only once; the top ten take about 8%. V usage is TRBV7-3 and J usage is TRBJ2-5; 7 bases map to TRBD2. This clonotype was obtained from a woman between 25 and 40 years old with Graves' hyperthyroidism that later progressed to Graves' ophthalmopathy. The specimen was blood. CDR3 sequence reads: CASSLLAASYETQYF. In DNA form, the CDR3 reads TGTGCCAGCAGCTTACTAGCGGCCTCCTATGAGACCCAGTACTTC.